These 29 T cell receptor beta chains were sequenced from one sample in a study of beta chain features in type 1 diabetes. Study-level points and caveats: Patients with Type 1 diabetes showed moderately but significantly shorter TCRB CDR3s in all four CD4+ subsets.

Expressed TCRB transcripts were sequenced because the entire RNA isolate underwent reverse transcription. Clones were sequenced by immunoSEQ multiplex PCR, and TCRdb holds only the in-frame ones, with some missing. Counted here are approximately 240,000 clones, under 20% occurring once; the ten biggest clones make up approximately 0.081%. No antigen has been assigned to these receptors. Material for sequencing was naive CD4+ T cells from blood. The receptor set was obtained from a man aged 30 to 45 with type 1 diabetes.

The CDR3 here is CASSNPRPDEQFF. CDR3 DNA sequence: TGTGCCAGCAGTAACCCTCGACCGGATGAGCAGTTCTTC. The chain couples TRBV7-2 to TRBJ2-1; D gene uncertain. The CDR3 has 13 amino acids. Trimming pared 6 bases from V and 8 bases from J, leaving 14 bases between. In germline, CDR1 is SGHTA, CDR2 FQGNSA.

This clone was detected a few times. CDR3 coding DNA: TGTGCCAGCAGCTCAGGCGATACGCAGTATTTT. It is translated as CASSSGDTQYF. The gene calls are TRBV9 and TRBJ2-3; unclear D gene. Trimming took 4 bases from V and 6 from J, leaving 6 bases between them. CDR1 is SGDLS, CDR2 YYNGEE, per germline. This CDR3 has 11 residues. Full variable domain (missing parts from reference TRBV9 and TRBJ2-3): DSGVTQTPKHLITATGQRVTLRCSPRSGDLSVYWYQQSLDQGLQFLIQYYNGEERAKGNILERFSAQQFPDLHSELNLSSLELGDSALYFCASSSGDTQYFGPGTRLTVL.

The sample holds a few counts of this clone. The chain carries TRBV25-1 and TRBJ2-5; weak D call: TRBD1 (5 bases). Germline assignment: CDR1 MGHDK and CDR2 SYGVNS. The CDR3 has 13 residues. V lost 6 bases and J 5 bases, leaving 13 bases between the germline ends. The CDR3 is CASRRQTMETQYF. As DNA, the CDR3 is TGTGCCAGCAGAAGACAGACGATGGAGACCCAGTACTTC.

V usage is TRBV6-5 and J usage is TRBJ1-4; the D gene is possibly TRBD1 (5 bases). Germline assignment: CDR1 MNHEY and CDR2 SVGAGI. Trimming shortened V by 6 bases and J by 8 bases, and 16 bases separated the two germline ends. The CDR3 sequence is 14 residues long. The CDR3 loop reads CASSEGPRQEKLFF. The CDR3 nucleotides read TGTGCCAGCAGCGAGGGACCGCGCCAGGAAAAACTGTTTTTT.

This clone has only a few counts. The V gene is TRBV28, the J gene TRBJ2-4; 9 nucleotides align to TRBD1. This CDR3 is built from 14 residues. Germline-derived CDR1 and CDR2 are MDHEN and SYDVKM. The V and J ends lost 5 bases and 4 bases, in that order; junction bases with no gene match: 3. CDR3 DNA sequence: TGTGCCAGCAGTATTGGGACAGGGAAAAACATTCAGTACTTC. It translates to CASSIGTGKNIQYF.

The gene calls are TRBV29-1 and TRBJ2-7, with D possibly TRBD2 on 6 matching bases. CDR1 and CDR2 (germline): SQVTM, ANQGSEA. The CDR3 has 13 residues. Deletions cut 4 bases from V and 4 bases from J, with 14 bases between. CDR3 in amino acids: CSVGNAGSYEQYF. The CDR3 DNA reads as TGCAGCGTTGGTAATGCGGGGAGTTACGAGCAGTACTTC.

The rearrangement joins TRBV9 to TRBJ1-5; no reliable D call. In germline, CDR1 is SGDLS, CDR2 YYNGEE. With 1 base removed from V and 0 bases from J, the gap between germline ends came to 5 bases. CDR3 size: 14 residues. CDR3 amino acids: CASSVSSSNQPQHF. The CDR3 bases are TGTGCCAGCAGCGTATCCTCTAGCAATCAGCCCCAGCATTTT.

The chain combines TRBV6-5 with TRBJ2-3; tentatively, D is TRBD1 or TRBD2 (5 bases each). This CDR3 is 14 amino acids long. In germline, CDR1 is MNHEY, CDR2 SVGAGI. The V end was cut by 0 bases, the J end by 6 bases, with 10 bases between. Written as DNA, the CDR3 is TGTGCCAGCAGTTACTCGAGAGGGGTGGATACGCAGTATTTT. It encodes CASSYSRGVDTQYF.

This clone was counted a few times. The chain joins TRBV7-9 to TRBJ2-4; 9 positions agree with TRBD2. V dropped 2 bases and J dropped 7; count of bases not matched to a gene: 9. CDR3 length equals 16 residues. The V gene's germline CDR1 is SEHNR and CDR2 FQNEAQ (reference sequence). CDR3 amino acids: CASSLLKREAGNIQYF. CDR3 coding DNA: TGTGCCAGCAGCTTACTCAAGCGGGAGGCGGGGAACATTCAGTACTTC.

The chain has TRBV5-1 and TRBJ1-1; D unresolved. The germline gives CDR1 SGHRS, CDR2 YFSETQ. Deletions cut 0 bases from V and 10 bases from J, with 16 bases between. The CDR3 extends over 14 amino acids. The CDR3 is CASSLDGETGGAFF. The DNA of the CDR3 is TGCGCCAGCAGCTTGGATGGCGAGACTGGAGGAGCTTTCTTT.

This chain uses TRBV10-3 with TRBJ2-5; D gene ambiguous. V dropped 3 bases and J dropped 1 base, with 6 bases sitting between them. Germline V lookup: CDR1 ENHRY, CDR2 SYGVKD. The CDR3 has 13 residues. The DNA of the CDR3 is TGTGCCATCAGTGAAAGTTCCCAAGAGACCCAGTACTTC. The encoded protein is CAISESSQETQYF.

A few counts support this clone. This CDR3 reads CASSIDSWQGSYEQYF. DNA for the CDR3: TGTGCCAGTAGTATAGATAGCTGGCAGGGATCCTACGAGCAGTACTTC. The chain joins TRBV19 to TRBJ2-7; D possibly corresponds to TRBD1 (5 bases). This CDR3 spans 16 amino acids. The germline gives CDR1 LNHDA, CDR2 SQIVND (reference sequence). Trimming pared 0 bases from V and 1 base from J, leaving 13 bases between.

This clone has only one observation. The chain employs TRBV9 and TRBJ2-2; 10 bases line up with TRBD2. The V and J ends lost 4 bases and 3 bases, in that order; junction bases with no gene match: 3. This CDR3 has 15 amino acids. Germline V lookup: CDR1 SGDLS, CDR2 YYNGEE. The chain's CDR3 is CASSFGLADTGELFF. The CDR3 DNA is TGTGCCAGCAGCTTCGGACTAGCGGACACCGGGGAGCTGTTTTTT. Full variable domain (remainder filled in from reference TRBV9 and TRBJ2-2): DSGVTQTPKHLITATGQRVTLRCSPRSGDLSVYWYQQSLDQGLQFLIQYYNGEERAKGNILERFSAQQFPDLHSELNLSSLELGDSALYFCASSFGLADTGELFFGEGSRLTVL.

CDR3: CASSLGLSGNYGYTF. The CDR3 bases are TGTGCCAGCAGCTTAGGCCTTTCAGGGAACTATGGCTACACCTTC. This chain links TRBV13 with TRBJ1-2, with D perhaps TRBD1 (5 bases). Germline lookup yields CDR1 PRHDT and CDR2 FYEKMQ (reference sequence). This CDR3 is 15 amino acids long. Trimming removed 0 bases at V and 2 bases at J, with 10 bases between.

The chain has TRBV29-1 and TRBJ1-2; D might be TRBD1 (6 bases). The germline V gene has CDR1 SQVTM and CDR2 ANQGSEA. There are 13 residues in the CDR3. V was cut by 3 bases and J by 4 bases, with 12 bases left in between. The CDR3 coding sequence is TGCAGCGTTGACGACTTGGGGGCCTATGGCTACACCTTC. It codes for CSVDDLGAYGYTF.

The gene calls are TRBV30 and TRBJ2-1; D ambiguous. Germline values: CDR1 GTSNPN, CDR2 SVGIG (reference sequence). This CDR3 comprises 11 residues. Trimming removed 5 bases at V and 11 bases at J, with 13 bases between. This CDR3 reads CAWAPSKQQFF. In DNA form, the CDR3 reads TGTGCCTGGGCCCCCAGTAAACAGCAGTTCTTC.

Comment on this clone: Within the sample, other DNA sequences also encode this same CDR3. The chain uses TRBV29-1 and TRBJ2-3; 7 nucleotides align to TRBD1. V shed 4 bases and J 4 bases; nucleotides not matched to a gene: 2. CDR3 length: 12 amino acids. CDR1 SQVTM and CDR2 ANQGSEA come from the germline V gene. The DNA for the CDR3 is TGCAGCGTTGGACAGGGTGCAGATACGCAGTATTTT. Amino acids: CSVGQGADTQYF.

This clone came up a few times. This CDR3 is CASPLMVQKHF. Here the CDR3 DNA reads TGCGCCAGCCCCCTGATGGTGCAAAAGCATTTT. This chain links TRBV23-1 with TRBJ1-5; no clear D gene. TRBV23-1 is an open reading frame whose function is uncertain. V shed 8 bases and J shed 14 bases, with 16 bases lying between them. The CDR3 length is 11 residues.

The rearrangement joins TRBV7-2 to TRBJ2-7; 7 bases are shared with TRBD2. Per germline, CDR1 SGHTA and CDR2 FQGNSA. The CDR3 covers 15 residues. After removal of 5 bases from V and 3 bases from J, the junction contained 10 bases not matched to a gene. CDR3 coding DNA: TGTGCCAGCAGCAGTTTATCGGGAGGCGTCTACGAGCAGTACTTC. This translates into CASSSLSGGVYEQYF.

The J gene is TRBJ2-1, the V gene TRBV7-9; D is ambiguous. Trimming left V 8 bases short and J 5 bases short, with 13 bases between. The CDR3 spans 13 residues. Per the germline V gene, CDR1 is SEHNR and CDR2 is FQNEAQ (reference sequence). CDR3 sequence reads: CASLQEQNNEQFF. The CDR3 nucleotides read TGTGCCAGCCTTCAGGAGCAGAACAATGAGCAGTTCTTC.

The chain is built from TRBV29-1 and TRBJ2-2; perhaps TRBD1 as D (6 bases). The CDR3 has 12 residues. The germline V and J ends were trimmed by 4 bases and 7 bases, with 10 bases remaining between them. Germline CDR1 SQVTM, CDR2 ANQGSEA. CDR3 protein: CSVALGGGELFF. In nucleotides, the CDR3 is TGCAGCGTTGCCTTAGGGGGCGGGGAGCTGTTTTTT.

The V and J genes are TRBV7-2 and TRBJ2-1; D not resolved. Trimming took off 4 bases at V and 10 bases at J, with 17 bases between the two ends. Per the germline V gene, CDR1 is SGHTA and CDR2 is FQGNSA. This CDR3 has 14 residues. The CDR3 protein is CASSSVGSGREQFF. In DNA form, the CDR3 reads TGTGCCAGCAGCTCGGTAGGATCCGGTCGGGAGCAGTTCTTC.

The chain employs TRBV6-6 and TRBJ2-1; D might be TRBD2 (6 bases). V was pared by 7 bases and J by 7 bases, with 14 bases between. CDR3 length equals 13 residues. From germline, CDR1 is MNHNY and CDR2 SVGAGI (reference sequence). The CDR3 region has the DNA TGTGCCAGCAAAGGCGGGAATCTTAATGAGCAGTTCTTC. Amino acids: CASKGGNLNEQFF.

This clone turned up a few times. This chain uses TRBV29-1 with TRBJ1-1; D not resolved. In germline, CDR1 is SQVTM, CDR2 ANQGSEA. The V end lost 0 bases, the J end lost 8 bases, and 4 bases lay between the germline ends. The CDR3 is made up of 10 amino acids. This CDR3 is CSVEDREAFF. CDR3 in DNA: TGCAGCGTTGAAGATAGGGAAGCTTTCTTT.

This chain uses TRBV18 with TRBJ2-3; a weak D match, TRBD1 (6 bases). The V gene lost 3 bases and the J gene lost 0 bases, with 10 bases spanning the gap. Germline V lookup: CDR1 KGHSH, CDR2 LQKENI. The CDR3 runs 15 residues. CDR3 nucleotides: TGTGCCAGCTCACCCCGGACAGAAAGCACAGATACGCAGTATTTT. Translation: CASSPRTESTDTQYF. Combining the CDR3 with reference TRBV18 and TRBJ2-3 gives the whole variable domain NAGVMQNPRHLVRRRGQEARLRCSPMKGHSHVYWYRQLPEEGLKFMVYLQKENIIDESGMPKERFSAEFPKEGPSILRIQQVVRGDSAAYFCASSPRTESTDTQYFGPGTRLTVL.

V gene TRBV21-1 combines with J gene TRBJ2-5; the DNA was not used to check the table's D call, TRBD2. TRBV21-1 is labeled a pseudogene. The CDR3 contains 16 residues. DNA of the CDR3: TGTGCCAGCAGCAAAGAGTGCCCGAGAGGACAAGAGACCCAGTACTTC. It codes for CASSKECPRGQETQYF.

Only a few counts were recorded for this clone. V usage is TRBV28 and J usage is TRBJ2-7, with D unclear. V was pared by 5 bases and J by 4 bases, with 12 bases between. CDR1 and CDR2 from the germline V gene are MDHEN and SYDVKM. The CDR3 spans 13 residues. The CDR3 sequence is CASSLSHGYEQYF. As DNA, the CDR3 is TGTGCCAGCAGTCTCTCACACGGGTACGAGCAGTACTTC.

This chain links TRBV30 with TRBJ2-1; D uncertain. From germline, CDR1 is GTSNPN and CDR2 SVGIG (reference sequence). This CDR3 is 14 amino acids long. Trimming took off 4 bases at V and 3 bases at J, with 13 bases between the two ends. The DNA of the CDR3 is TGTGCCTGGATTCGTCAAGACTTCTACAATGAGCAGTTCTTC. It specifies CAWIRQDFYNEQFF.

J is TRBJ2-7 and V is TRBV18; unclear D gene. Germline V gives CDR1 KGHSH, CDR2 LQKENI. V lost 3 bases, J lost 3 bases, and 6 bases lay in between. This CDR3 is built from 12 residues. The CDR3 region is CASSPQYYEQYF. The CDR3 coding sequence is TGTGCCAGCTCACCTCAATACTACGAGCAGTACTTC.